A selection of T cell receptor beta chains follows, all from one sample in a study of blood T cells in healthy people across ages. Each CDR3 protein is one row after TCRdb ran MiXCR on the 5' RACE reads. The sample yields fewer than 1.5 million distinct CDR3 sequences, 35% to 45% seen once. The sequencing input was blood. The receptors were gathered from a woman between 18 and 30 years old in good health. Both conserved end residues are part of each CDR3. The D gene is left open where the match is weak. Part of the rows lack a size; the others show once, few, many or a class for expanded clones.

TRBV6-6	TRBJ2-7	-	TRBD1	TGTGCCAGCAGGGCAGACAGGGCTGGCTACGAGCAGTACTTC	CASRADRAGYEQYF
TRBV5-1	TRBJ1-2	few	-	TGCGCCAGCAGCTTCGGCAGGGATAATGGCTACACCTTC	CASSFGRDNGYTF
TRBV2	TRBJ2-3	few	-	TGTGCCAGCAGTGTAGTTCGGGCAGATACGCAGTATTTT	CASSVVRADTQYF
TRBV20-1	TRBJ2-5	few	-	TGCAGTGCGTGGAGCAGAGAGACCCAGTACTTC	CSAWSRETQYF
TRBV4-1	TRBJ2-7	few	TRBD1	TGCGCCAGCAGCCCACAGGGGTCCCCCGTCTACGAGCAGTACTTC	CASSPQGSPVYEQYF
TRBV7-9	TRBJ2-7	many	TRBD1	TGTGCCAGCAGCTTAGAACAGGGGGCTTACGAGCAGTACTTC	CASSLEQGAYEQYF
TRBV6-1	TRBJ2-1	-	TRBD2	TGTGCCAGCAGCACCCCGCCGGGCGGGAGGGGTTCCTACAATGAGCAGTTCTTC	CASSTPPGGRGSYNEQFF
TRBV10-3	TRBJ1-2	-	-	TGTGCCATCAGTGCCCCGGGGGGGGGTCGGAACTATGGCTACACCTTC	CAISAPGGGRNYGYTF
TRBV5-1	TRBJ2-5	-	TRBD2	TGCGCCAGCAGCCCCCAGGGAATAGCGGGAGTAAGCTACAAGCAGTACTTC	CASSPQGIAGVSYKQYF
TRBV28	TRBJ2-1	-	TRBD1	TGTGCCAGCAGTGTGGGACAGGACTACAATGAGCAGTTCTTC	CASSVGQDYNEQFF
TRBV6-6	TRBJ2-1	few	-	TGTGCCAGCAGCCCCAGTTCGTATGAGCAGTTCTTC	CASSPSSYEQFF
TRBV15	TRBJ2-5	-	-	TGTGCCACCAGCAGGGATAAGAATGAGCAGTACTTC	CATSRDKNEQYF
TRBV6-5	TRBJ2-1	-	-	TGTGCCAGCGGGGGGACGATTAATAATGAGCAGTTCTTC	CASGGTINNEQFF
TRBV9	TRBJ2-7	-	TRBD2	TGTGCCAGCAGCTCCGGGACTAGCGGGTACCACGAGCAGTACTTC	CASSSGTSGYHEQYF
TRBV20-1	TRBJ1-5	few	-	TGCAGTGCTGGAGGGGCAGACAATCAGCCCCAGCATTTT	CSAGGADNQPQHF
TRBV20-1	TRBJ2-1	-	-	TGCAGTGCTCACAGTACAGGGCCCAGCTCCTACAATGAGCAGTTCTTC	CSAHSTGPSSYNEQFF
TRBV20-1	TRBJ2-1	-	-	TGCAGTGCTAGAGATTGGAAGCGGAGCTCCTACAATGAGCAGTTCTTC	CSARDWKRSSYNEQFF
TRBV20-1	TRBJ1-2	few	TRBD1	TGCAGTGCTAGAGATCAAGTACAGGGGTTCGGCTCGGATGGCTACACCTTC	CSARDQVQGFGSDGYTF
TRBV29-1	TRBJ2-6	once	-	TGCAGCGCTGCAGGACGGGAGAGCTCTGGGGCCAACGTCCTGACTTTC	CSAAGRESSGANVLTF
TRBV5-5	TRBJ1-5	-	-	TGTGCCAGCAGCTCTCCTTCTGGAATCAATAGCAATCAGCCCCAGCATTTT	CASSSPSGINSNQPQHF
TRBV7-9	TRBJ1-1	-	-	TGTGCCAGCAGCCCCTCCGGCAGGGGGAACACTGAAGCTTTCTTT	CASSPSGRGNTEAFF
TRBV5-1	TRBJ1-1	-	TRBD1	TGCGCCAGCAGCTCAGGACAGGGGGCGAACGGTGAAGCTTTCTTT	CASSSGQGANGEAFF